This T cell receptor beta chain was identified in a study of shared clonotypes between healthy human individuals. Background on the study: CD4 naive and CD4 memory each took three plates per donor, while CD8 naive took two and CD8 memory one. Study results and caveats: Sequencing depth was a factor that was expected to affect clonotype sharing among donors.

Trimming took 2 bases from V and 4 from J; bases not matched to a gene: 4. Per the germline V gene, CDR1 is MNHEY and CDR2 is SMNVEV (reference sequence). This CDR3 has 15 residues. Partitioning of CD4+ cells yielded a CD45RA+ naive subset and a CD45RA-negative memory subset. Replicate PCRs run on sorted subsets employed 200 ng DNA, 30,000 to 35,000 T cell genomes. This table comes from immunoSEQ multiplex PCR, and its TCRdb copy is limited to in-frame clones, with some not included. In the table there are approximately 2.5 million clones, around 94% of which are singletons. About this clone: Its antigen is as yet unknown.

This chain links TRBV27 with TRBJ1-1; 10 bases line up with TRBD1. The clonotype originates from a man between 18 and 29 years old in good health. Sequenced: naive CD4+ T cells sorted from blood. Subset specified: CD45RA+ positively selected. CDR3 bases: TGTGCCAGCAGTTTAGGGACAGGGGATCTCACTGAAGCTTTCTTT. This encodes CASSLGTGDLTEAFF.